The rows below give T cell receptor beta chains drawn from one sample of a study of blood T cell repertoires in COVID-19. The table came from immunoSEQ multiplex PCR; TCRdb's copy has only in-frame clones and leaves some out. The table has about 80,000 clones, roughly four fifths seen once. Sequencing was carried out using peripheral blood. These receptors were taken from a man older than 75 with acute or convalescent COVID-19. Each CDR3 is given with its conserved first and last residue. The order of the fields is V gene, J gene, D gene, clone size, CDR3 protein, CDR3 DNA. The D gene is left open where the match is weak. The size of a clone is reported for some rows only, either as once, few or many, or as a class for expanded clones.

V: TRBV15; J: TRBJ1-4; D: -; size: -; CDR3: CATSRGQVEKLFF; DNA: TGTGCCACCAGCAGAGGGCAGGTTGAAAAACTGTTTTTT
V: TRBV6-6; J: TRBJ1-5; D: -; size: -; CDR3: CASSYSRASLNQPQHF; DNA: TGTGCCAGCAGTTACTCGAGAGCCTCTTTGAATCAGCCCCAGCATTTT
V: TRBV19; J: TRBJ1-1; D: TRBD1; size: -; CDR3: CASRYGQDEAFF; DNA: TGTGCCAGTAGATATGGACAGGATGAAGCTTTCTTT
V: TRBV9; J: TRBJ2-2; D: -; size: -; CDR3: CASSVVTDFTGELFF; DNA: TGTGCCAGCAGCGTAGTCACAGATTTCACCGGGGAGCTGTTTTTT
V: TRBV19; J: TRBJ1-5; D: -; size: -; CDR3: CASTPQWGQPQHF; DNA: TGTGCCAGTACCCCTCAGTGGGGCCAGCCCCAGCATTTT
V: TRBV6-1; J: TRBJ2-5; D: -; size: -; CDR3: CASSDAAQNQETQYF; DNA: TGTGCCAGCAGTGATGCAGCGCAAAACCAAGAGACCCAGTACTTC
V: TRBV6-5; J: TRBJ1-1; D: TRBD1; size: -; CDR3: CASTYWTGNTEAFF; DNA: TGTGCCAGCACCTATTGGACAGGAAACACTGAAGCTTTCTTT
V: TRBV30; J: TRBJ1-5; D: TRBD1; size: -; CDR3: CAWSGQGYQPQHF; DNA: TGTGCCTGGAGTGGACAGGGATATCAGCCCCAGCATTTT
V: TRBV3-1/TRBV3-2; J: TRBJ1-2; D: TRBD1; size: -; CDR3: CASSPRDSLYGYTF; DNA: TGTGCCAGCAGCCCCCGGGACAGCCTCTATGGCTACACCTTC
V: TRBV27; J: TRBJ1-2; D: -; size: -; CDR3: CASSPSSGGLYNYGYTF; DNA: TGTGCCAGCAGTCCCTCTTCGGGGGGGCTTTATAACTATGGCTACACCTTC
V: TRBV9; J: TRBJ1-1; D: TRBD1; size: -; CDR3: CASSVVRGHTEAFF; DNA: TGTGCCAGCAGCGTAGTCAGGGGGCATACTGAAGCTTTCTTT
V: TRBV27; J: TRBJ2-7; D: -; size: -; CDR3: CASSRQSSYEQYF; DNA: TGTGCCAGCAGTAGACAGAGCTCCTACGAGCAGTACTTC
V: TRBV3-1/TRBV3-2; J: TRBJ1-4; D: TRBD1; size: once; CDR3: CASSQTGGREKLFF; DNA: TGTGCCAGCAGCCAGACAGGGGGGCGGGAAAAACTGTTTTTT
V: TRBV6-5; J: TRBJ2-7; D: TRBD1; size: -; CDR3: CASSSRRGGPSYEQYF; DNA: TGTGCCAGCAGTTCTCGGAGAGGGGGCCCTTCCTACGAGCAGTACTTC
V: TRBV19; J: TRBJ1-4; D: -; size: -; CDR3: CASSLEGLGEKLFF; DNA: TGTGCCAGTAGCCTAGAGGGTCTGGGTGAAAAACTGTTTTTT
V: TRBV6-2/TRBV6-3; J: TRBJ1-1; D: -; size: -; CDR3: CASSYSRARGTEAFF; DNA: TGTGCCAGCAGTTATAGTAGGGCTCGGGGCACTGAAGCTTTCTTT
V: TRBV29-1; J: TRBJ1-1; D: TRBD1; size: -; CDR3: CSADRGTEAFF; DNA: TGCAGCGCCGACAGGGGGACTGAAGCTTTCTTT
V: TRBV5-6; J: TRBJ2-7; D: TRBD2; size: -; CDR3: CASSGASGGRRGTYEQYF; DNA: TGTGCCAGCAGCGGTGCTAGCGGGGGAAGACGGGGTACCTACGAGCAGTACTTC
V: TRBV11-2; J: TRBJ2-7; D: -; size: -; CDR3: CASRSAHPGDEQYF; DNA: TGTGCCAGCAGATCGGCCCATCCAGGTGACGAGCAGTACTTC
V: TRBV5-1; J: TRBJ2-3; D: -; size: -; CDR3: CASSSGYTETDTQYF; DNA: TGCGCCAGCAGCTCGGGGTATACGGAGACAGATACGCAGTATTTT
V: TRBV11-2; J: TRBJ2-3; D: TRBD2; size: -; CDR3: CASSLEGVGASGHTDTQYF; DNA: TGTGCCAGCAGCTTAGAGGGGGTGGGGGCTAGCGGGCACACAGATACGCAGTATTTT
V: TRBV5-1; J: TRBJ1-2; D: TRBD1; size: -; CDR3: CASSLEQGASDGYTF; DNA: TGCGCCAGCAGCTTGGAACAGGGGGCCTCAGATGGCTACACCTTC
V: TRBV5-1; J: TRBJ2-6; D: TRBD1; size: -; CDR3: CASSTRQGEPGANVLTF; DNA: TGCGCCAGCAGCACAAGACAGGGAGAACCTGGGGCCAACGTCCTGACTTTC
V: TRBV2; J: TRBJ1-5; D: -; size: -; CDR3: CASSEKGNQPQHF; DNA: TGTGCCAGCAGTGAAAAGGGGAATCAGCCCCAGCATTTT
V: TRBV6-1; J: TRBJ2-7; D: TRBD1; size: -; CDR3: CASSEMGQSSYEQYF; DNA: TGTGCCAGCAGTGAAATGGGACAGTCCTCCTACGAGCAGTACTTC
V: TRBV4-1; J: TRBJ2-3; D: TRBD2; size: -; CDR3: CASSQKSIRQRAGADTQYF; DNA: TGCGCCAGCAGCCAGAAAAGTATTAGACAGAGGGCGGGAGCAGATACGCAGTATTTT
V: TRBV7-9; J: TRBJ1-6; D: -; size: -; CDR3: CASSIGDQALHF; DNA: TGTGCCAGCAGTATAGGGGATCAAGCCCTCCACTTT
V: TRBV6-5; J: TRBJ1-1; D: TRBD1; size: medium-sized; CDR3: CASTQGQGAYTEAFF; DNA: TGTGCCAGCACCCAGGGACAGGGGGCGTACACTGAAGCTTTCTTT
V: TRBV7-8; J: TRBJ1-6; D: -; size: -; CDR3: CASSLGQNDSPLHF; DNA: TGTGCCAGCAGCTTAGGGCAGAACGATTCACCCCTCCACTTT
V: TRBV6-5; J: TRBJ1-1; D: TRBD1; size: -; CDR3: CASSHWTGRGTEAFF; DNA: TGTGCCAGCAGCCACTGGACAGGGAGAGGCACTGAAGCTTTCTTT
V: TRBV7-3; J: TRBJ2-3; D: -; size: -; CDR3: CASSLRAGTSTDTQYF; DNA: TGTGCCAGCAGCTTAAGGGCGGGAACTAGCACAGATACGCAGTATTTT
V: TRBV5-6; J: TRBJ2-7; D: TRBD2; size: -; CDR3: CASSRVAGGPREQYF; DNA: TGTGCCAGCAGCAGAGTAGCGGGGGGGCCTCGCGAGCAGTACTTC
V: TRBV30; J: TRBJ1-5; D: -; size: -; CDR3: CAWSVGGSSNQPQHF; DNA: TGTGCCTGGAGTGTAGGCGGATCTAGCAATCAGCCCCAGCATTTT
V: TRBV7-6; J: TRBJ2-1; D: -; size: once; CDR3: CASSLSTLEGNEQFF; DNA: TGTGCCAGCAGCTTAAGTACCCTAGAGGGCAATGAGCAGTTCTTC
V: TRBV18; J: TRBJ2-7; D: TRBD1; size: once; CDR3: CASSPPRDRDEQYF; DNA: TGTGCCAGCTCACCACCGAGGGACAGGGACGAGCAGTACTTC
V: TRBV3-1/TRBV3-2; J: TRBJ2-6; D: -; size: -; CDR3: CASSQRGTGANVLTF; DNA: TGTGCCAGCAGCCAACGGGGGACTGGGGCCAACGTCCTGACTTTC
V: TRBV3-1/TRBV3-2; J: TRBJ1-2; D: -; size: -; CDR3: CASSQGDSSNYGYTF; DNA: TGTGCCAGCAGCCAAGGCGACAGCTCTAACTATGGCTACACCTTC
V: TRBV7-9; J: TRBJ1-1; D: -; size: -; CDR3: CASSLRAGDTEAFF; DNA: TGTGCCAGCAGCTTGCGGGCAGGGGACACTGAAGCTTTCTTT
V: TRBV6-5; J: TRBJ1-2; D: TRBD1; size: -; CDR3: CASRVQGAGVGYTF; DNA: TGTGCCAGCAGGGTACAGGGGGCGGGTGTGGGGTACACCTTC
V: TRBV5-4; J: TRBJ2-5; D: TRBD2; size: -; CDR3: CASSLSSGGETQYF; DNA: TGTGCCAGCAGCTTGAGTAGCGGGGGGGAGACCCAGTACTTC
V: TRBV14; J: TRBJ2-1; D: TRBD2; size: -; CDR3: CASSQFSGGAINEQFF; DNA: TGTGCCAGCAGCCAATTTAGCGGGGGGGCTATTAATGAGCAGTTCTTC
V: TRBV5-8; J: TRBJ2-5; D: -; size: -; CDR3: CASSLGVSAPETQYF; DNA: TGTGCCAGCAGCTTAGGCGTAAGCGCTCCAGAGACCCAGTACTTC
V: TRBV7-2; J: TRBJ1-1; D: -; size: once; CDR3: CASIPGQNTEAFF; DNA: TGTGCCAGCATCCCAGGGCAGAACACTGAAGCTTTCTTT
V: TRBV19; J: TRBJ1-2; D: -; size: -; CDR3: CASSNSRGRYGYTF; DNA: TGTGCCAGTAGTAATTCCAGGGGAAGGTATGGCTACACCTTC
V: TRBV3-1/TRBV3-2; J: TRBJ1-3; D: -; size: -; CDR3: CASSNSGGTGNTIYF; DNA: TGTGCCAGCAGCAATTCGGGAGGGACTGGAAACACCATATATTTT
V: TRBV6-5; J: TRBJ2-5; D: TRBD1; size: -; CDR3: CASSRTGRYQETQYF; DNA: TGTGCCAGCAGCCGGACAGGGAGGTACCAAGAGACCCAGTACTTC